One and the same sample provided the 26 T cell receptor beta chains below, sequenced in a study of beta chain features in type 1 diabetes. Expressed TCRB transcripts got sequenced, as all isolated RNA was reverse transcribed. The repertoire was sequenced with immunoSEQ multiplex PCR; TCRdb's copy has only in-frame clones and lacks some. The table shows about 360,000 clones, with 10% to 15% occurring only once. The sequencing input was naive CD4+ T cells from blood. These receptors were obtained from a man aged 18 to 29 in good health.

This clone was recorded a few times. The genes are TRBV9 and TRBJ2-1; perhaps TRBD1 as D (6 bases). This CDR3 contains 14 residues. Trimming cost V 4 bases and J 7 bases, with 15 bases left between them. Germline V lookup: CDR1 SGDLS, CDR2 YYNGEE. CDR3: CASSIRPQGNEQFF. CDR3 bases: TGTGCCAGCAGCATCCGGCCTCAGGGGAATGAGCAGTTCTTC.

A few counts support this clone. This CDR3 is CASSLTAADSLAKNIQYF. The CDR3 region has the DNA TGCGCCAGCAGCCTGACCGCCGCGGACAGCCTAGCCAAAAACATTCAGTACTTC. V usage is TRBV5-1 and J usage is TRBJ2-4; a weak D match, TRBD1 (6 bases). V dropped 4 bases and J dropped 0 bases, with 20 bases sitting between them. This CDR3 has 18 residues. CDR1 SGHRS and CDR2 YFSETQ come from the germline V gene.

This chain uses TRBV7-2 with TRBJ2-7; D perhaps matches TRBD1 (6 bases). Germline-derived CDR1 and CDR2 are SGHTA and FQGNSA. Trimming cost V 5 bases and J 6 bases, with 11 bases left between them. There are 12 residues in the CDR3. The CDR3 sequence: CASSNQGPEQYF. The CDR3 DNA is TGTGCCAGCAGCAACCAGGGGCCCGAGCAGTACTTC.

There are a few counts of this clone. The chain joins TRBV18 to TRBJ2-7; D might be TRBD1 (5 bases). The V gene lost 3 bases and the J gene lost 2 bases, with 8 bases spanning the gap. There are 13 residues in the CDR3. Germline CDR1 reads KGHSH; CDR2 reads LQKENI. CDR3 protein: CASSPSRAYEQYF. In DNA, the CDR3 is TGTGCCAGCTCACCCTCCAGGGCCTACGAGCAGTACTTC.

V is TRBV5-1 and J is TRBJ2-4, with 11 bases that match TRBD2. CDR1 and CDR2 from the germline V gene are SGHRS and YFSETQ. The CDR3 covers 21 residues. V dropped 5 bases and J dropped 0; count of bases not matched to a gene: 19. The CDR3 spells CASRPHSSGRPVLLAKNIQYF. The CDR3 bases are TGCGCCAGCAGACCCCATTCTAGCGGGAGGCCCGTTCTCCTAGCCAAAAACATTCAGTACTTC. The full variable domain, its missing parts supplied by reference TRBV5-1 and TRBJ2-4, is KAGVTQTPRYLIKTRGQQVTLSCSPISGHRSVSWYQQTPGQGLQFLFEYFSETQRNKGNFPGRFSGRQFSNSRSEMNVSTLELGDSALYLCASRPHSSGRPVLLAKNIQYFGAGTRLSVL.

This clone was detected only a few times. CDR3 sequence reads: CASSPGTGIETQYF. For the CDR3, the DNA is TGTGCCAGCAGCCCGGGGACAGGGATCGAGACCCAGTACTTC. This rearrangement joins TRBV7-3 to TRBJ2-5; 9 positions match TRBD1. The CDR3 has 14 residues. The V gene end was trimmed by 5 bases and the J gene end by 5 bases; junction bases not matched to a gene: 6. The germline CDR1 and CDR2 sequences are SGHTA and FQGTGA.

The rearrangement links TRBV28 to TRBJ1-3; TRBD1 matches 8 bases. Germline V CDR1 and CDR2: MDHEN, SYDVKM. Unmatched junction bases numbered 12, after V lost 5 bases and J lost 0 bases. This CDR3 comprises 18 residues. The CDR3 spells CASSRWTGYMSSGNTIYF. The CDR3 nucleotides are TGTGCCAGCAGTCGGTGGACAGGGTACATGAGCTCTGGAAACACCATATATTTT. Filled out from reference TRBV28 and TRBJ1-3, the complete variable domain reads DVKVTQSSRYLVKRTGEKVFLECVQDMDHENMFWYRQDPGLGLRLIYFSYDVKMKEKGDIPEGYSVSREKKERFSLILESASTNQTSMYLCASSRWTGYMSSGNTIYFGEGSWLTVV.

The sample holds a few counts of this clone. Other DNA sequences in this sample translate to the same CDR3. The CDR3 is CASSPLAGGTDTQYF. CDR3 nucleotides: TGTGCCAGCTCACCACTAGCGGGAGGCACAGATACGCAGTATTTT. The gene calls are TRBV18 and TRBJ2-3, with 9 bases lining up with TRBD2. V lost 1 base, J lost 1 base, and 0 bases stayed unmatched. The CDR3 loop spans 15 amino acids. Germline V lookup: CDR1 KGHSH, CDR2 LQKENI.

J is TRBJ1-6 and V is TRBV5-1; TRBD1 matches at 9 bases. The germline V gene encodes CDR1 SGHRS and CDR2 YFSETQ. CDR3 length: 16 residues. The junction had 9 bases not matched to a gene; V was cut back by 4 bases and J by 7 bases. CDR3 in amino acids: CASSPRDRVWNSPLHF. CDR3 bases: TGCGCCAGCAGCCCGAGGGACAGGGTGTGGAATTCACCCCTCCACTTT.

The table lists this clone with a few counts. The V and J genes are TRBV6-5 and TRBJ1-1, with 10 bases aligning to TRBD1. Germline lookup yields CDR1 MNHEY and CDR2 SVGAGI. The CDR3 has 13 amino acids. V shed 5 bases and J 6 bases; nucleotides not matched to a gene: 3. The DNA of the CDR3 is TGTGCCAGCAGTCAAGGACAGGGGGCTGAAGCTTTCTTT. This codes for CASSQGQGAEAFF.

The chain employs TRBV5-1 and TRBJ2-5, with 12 bases lining up with TRBD2. CDR1 and CDR2 (germline): SGHRS, YFSETQ. With 3 bases clipped from V and 5 bases from J, the junction kept 8 bases outside the gene matches. CDR3 length equals 16 residues. The CDR3 bases are TGCGCCAGCAGCTCCCTGACTAGCGGGAGATCGGAGACCCAGTACTTC. It specifies CASSSLTSGRSETQYF.

The gene calls are TRBV5-1 and TRBJ2-3; 7 bases match TRBD2. The CDR3 extends over 15 amino acids. The germline gives CDR1 SGHRS, CDR2 YFSETQ. Trimming at V came to 2 bases and at J to 1 base, leaving 4 bases not matched to a gene. CDR3 sequence reads: CASSFGAGGTDTQYF. The CDR3 DNA reads as TGCGCCAGCAGCTTTGGGGCGGGGGGCACAGATACGCAGTATTTT.

The rearrangement uses TRBV10-3 and TRBJ2-3; perhaps TRBD2 as D (6 bases). CDR3 length equals 14 residues. V was pared by 4 bases and J by 2 bases, with 10 bases between. Germline-derived CDR1 and CDR2 are ENHRY and SYGVKD. The CDR3 protein is CAISVSGVTDTQYF. The CDR3 region has the DNA TGTGCCATCAGTGTGTCGGGAGTCACAGATACGCAGTATTTT.

This clone was picked up a small number of times. The chain joins TRBV5-4 to TRBJ2-7; D perhaps matches TRBD2 (7 bases). Germline V CDR1 and CDR2: SGHNT, YYREEE (reference sequence). V lost 6 bases, J lost 0 bases, and 13 bases lay in between. CDR3 size: 14 residues. In DNA, the CDR3 is TGTGCCAGCAAAAAGGGGGGGGCCTCCTACGAGCAGTACTTC. This translates into CASKKGGASYEQYF.

The chain is built from TRBV7-2 and TRBJ2-1; TRBD2 is a possible D gene (6 bases). This CDR3 has 12 residues. V was pared by 6 bases and J by 9 bases, with 12 bases between. Germline V gene sequence: CDR1 SGHTA, CDR2 FQGNSA. The CDR3 nucleotides are TGTGCCAGCAGTATTTCGGGACTTGAGCAGTTCTTC. Its translation: CASSISGLEQFF.

This clone was counted between two and nine times. J is TRBJ2-2 and V is TRBV5-1; D not certain. Germline CDR1 and CDR2: SGHRS and YFSETQ. V lost 0 bases and J 1 base, leaving 4 bases between the germline ends. This CDR3 has 14 residues. The DNA for the CDR3 is TGCGCCAGCAGCTTGGGTAGGAACACCGGGGAGCTGTTTTTT. The encoded protein is CASSLGRNTGELFF. The whole variable domain, remainder taken from reference TRBV5-1 and TRBJ2-2, is KAGVTQTPRYLIKTRGQQVTLSCSPISGHRSVSWYQQTPGQGLQFLFEYFSETQRNKGNFPGRFSGRQFSNSRSEMNVSTLELGDSALYLCASSLGRNTGELFFGEGSRLTVL.

The J gene is TRBJ2-1, the V gene TRBV7-2; TRBD2 matches 8 bases. The CDR3 sequence is 15 residues long. V shed 2 bases and J 8 bases; nucleotides not matched to a gene: 8. Germline CDR1 is SGHTA and CDR2 is FQGNSA. The CDR3 coding sequence is TGTGCCAGCAGCTTATTTCCAGCGGGAGTCTATGAGCAGTTCTTC. Protein sequence: CASSLFPAGVYEQFF.

This chain connects TRBV30 to TRBJ2-7, with TRBD2 identical over 9 bases. This CDR3 comprises 14 residues. CDR1 and CDR2 (germline): GTSNPN, SVGIG (reference sequence). The V and J ends lost 0 bases and 6 bases, in that order; junction bases with no gene match: 6. CDR3 bases: TGTGCCTGGAGTGTACTGAGTAGCGGGAGCGAGCAGTACTTC. Protein: CAWSVLSSGSEQYF.

The chain uses TRBV28 and TRBJ1-2; 7 nucleotides match TRBD1. V lost 8 bases and J lost 1; bases outside the gene matches: 7. CDR3 length: 14 residues. Germline CDR1 and CDR2: MDHEN and SYDVKM. CDR3 sequence: CASVGGGLNYGYTF. CDR3 DNA: TGTGCCAGCGTAGGAGGGGGCCTTAACTATGGCTACACCTTC.

The chain couples TRBV7-8 to TRBJ1-2, with TRBD1 matching over 7 bases. The V gene end was trimmed by 5 bases and the J gene end by 3 bases; junction bases not matched to a gene: 3. Germline lookup yields CDR1 SGHVS and CDR2 FQNEAQ. This CDR3 region has 13 residues. CDR3 protein: CASSADRDYGYTF. The CDR3 nucleotides read TGTGCCAGCAGCGCCGACAGGGACTATGGCTACACCTTC.

The rearrangement joins TRBV28 to TRBJ2-5; D unclear. V lost 7 bases, J lost 4 bases, and 13 bases lay in between. CDR3 size: 13 residues. Per germline, CDR1 MDHEN and CDR2 SYDVKM. In DNA, the CDR3 is TGTGCCAGCACTCACTTGCCTTTAGAGACCCAGTACTTC. Translating it yields CASTHLPLETQYF. Full variable domain (missing parts from reference TRBV28 and TRBJ2-5): DVKVTQSSRYLVKRTGEKVFLECVQDMDHENMFWYRQDPGLGLRLIYFSYDVKMKEKGDIPEGYSVSREKKERFSLILESASTNQTSMYLCASTHLPLETQYFGPGTRLLVL.

This clone has just a few counts. The rearrangement links TRBV5-1 to TRBJ2-3; 10 bases agree with TRBD1. The CDR3 sequence is 15 residues long. Germline V lookup: CDR1 SGHRS, CDR2 YFSETQ. V was pared by 4 bases and J by 3 bases, with 5 bases of the junction left unmatched. The CDR3 loop is CASSQRTGGTDTQYF. The CDR3 nucleotides are TGCGCCAGCAGCCAAAGGACAGGGGGGACAGATACGCAGTATTTT. The complete variable domain, with remaining parts taken from reference TRBV5-1 and TRBJ2-3, reads KAGVTQTPRYLIKTRGQQVTLSCSPISGHRSVSWYQQTPGQGLQFLFEYFSETQRNKGNFPGRFSGRQFSNSRSEMNVSTLELGDSALYLCASSQRTGGTDTQYFGPGTRLTVL.

For this clone: Distinct nucleotide sequences in the sample also encode this CDR3. This chain joins TRBV7-3 and TRBJ2-3, with 9 bases that match TRBD2. This CDR3 spans 14 amino acids. V lost 5 bases and J lost 0; bases outside the gene matches: 0. Germline assignment: CDR1 SGHTA and CDR2 FQGTGA. DNA of the CDR3: TGTGCCAGCAGCCTAGCGGGGAGCACAGATACGCAGTATTTT. It is translated as CASSLAGSTDTQYF.

The CDR3 region is CASSFSGYEQYF. The CDR3 coding sequence is TGTGCCAGCAGCTTTAGCGGATACGAGCAGTACTTC. The chain uses TRBV7-2 and TRBJ2-7, with D tentatively TRBD2 (6 bases). The CDR3 contains 12 residues. Germline loops: CDR1 SGHTA, CDR2 FQGNSA. Trimming cost V 3 bases and J 4 bases, with 7 bases left between them.

This clone was seen a handful of times. Other DNA sequences within the sample encode an identical CDR3. The CDR3 region is CAWSGQGGQPQHF. The DNA of the CDR3 is TGTGCCTGGAGTGGACAGGGAGGTCAGCCCCAGCATTTT. The chain joins TRBV30 to TRBJ1-5; 7 bases map to TRBD1. The germline V gene encodes CDR1 GTSNPN and CDR2 SVGIG (reference sequence). J gave up 6 bases and V 1 base, and 3 bases lay outside the gene matches. The CDR3 sequence is 13 residues long.

V and J are TRBV6-5 and TRBJ2-1; 8 bases are shared with TRBD1. Germline V lookup: CDR1 MNHEY, CDR2 SVGAGI. Unmatched junction bases numbered 10, after V lost 6 bases and J lost 6 bases. This CDR3 is built from 15 residues. CDR3 sequence reads: CASRRPGQAFNEQFF. CDR3 in DNA: TGTGCCAGCAGAAGACCGGGACAGGCGTTCAATGAGCAGTTCTTC.